A selection of T cell receptor beta chains follows, all from one sample in a study of control samples from healthy donors and cancer patients. Here immunoSEQ multiplex PCR was the method, and the copy in TCRdb shows in-frame clones only, minus some. The table shows more than 75,000 clones, with 80% to 90% occurring only once. Source material: PBMCs. These receptors came from a woman between 55 and 75 years old with head and neck cancer. Both conserved end residues are part of each CDR3. Fields, in order: V gene, clone size, J gene, D gene, CDR3 protein, CDR3 DNA. A D gene is named only where the DNA matches it firmly. Rows may omit the clone size; those that give it use once, few, many or a size class.

TRBV5-4	.	TRBJ2-7	TRBD2	CASSIQLAGGLVYEQYF	TGTGCCAGCAGCATCCAACTAGCGGGAGGGCTAGTTTACGAGCAGTACTTC
TRBV5-4	.	TRBJ2-3	TRBD2	CASSLASGRTTQYF	TGTGCCAGCAGCTTGGCTAGCGGGAGGACTACGCAGTATTTT
TRBV6-4	.	TRBJ2-3	.	CASRSQPGISDTQYF	TGTGCCAGCAGAAGCCAGCCGGGGATTTCAGATACGCAGTATTTT
TRBV7-2	few	TRBJ2-1	.	CASSARLVGGEQFF	TGTGCCAGCAGCGCCCGACTAGTTGGGGGTGAGCAGTTCTTC
TRBV6-5	.	TRBJ1-2	.	CASRSYGYTF	TGTGCCAGCAGGTCTTATGGCTACACCTTC
TRBV2	.	TRBJ1-4	TRBD1	CASRIGTGSNEKLFF	TGTGCCAGCAGGATTGGGACAGGGTCTAATGAAAAACTGTTTTTT
TRBV5-1	.	TRBJ2-7	.	CASSPSSYEQYF	TGCGCCAGCAGCCCGAGCTCCTACGAGCAGTACTTC
TRBV18	few	TRBJ2-7	.	CASSSNGYEQYF	TGTGCCAGCTCATCCAACGGCTACGAGCAGTACTTC
TRBV24-1	.	TRBJ2-7	TRBD1	CATSDAPGTGTYEQYF	TGTGCCACCAGTGATGCTCCCGGGACAGGGACCTACGAGCAGTACTTC
TRBV4-1	.	TRBJ1-5	.	CASSQLHDNGYSNQPQHF	TGCGCCAGCAGCCAACTACACGACAATGGATATAGCAATCAGCCCCAGCATTTT
TRBV4-1	.	TRBJ2-2	.	CASSQDLGELFF	TGCGCCAGCAGCCAAGATCTTGGGGAGCTGTTTTTT
TRBV29-1	.	TRBJ2-5	TRBD2	CSVELRPSGSETQYF	TGCAGCGTTGAATTGCGGCCTAGCGGGAGTGAGACCCAGTACTTC
TRBV10-1	few	TRBJ1-1	.	CASSESLWGETEAFF	TGCGCCAGCAGTGAGTCGTTGTGGGGAGAAACTGAAGCTTTCTTT
TRBV28	.	TRBJ2-5	.	CASSLFAETQYF	TGTGCCAGCAGTTTATTTGCTGAGACCCAGTACTTC
TRBV25-1	.	TRBJ1-3	.	CASSDTGHFSGNTIYF	TGTGCCAGCAGTGATACAGGACACTTCTCTGGAAACACCATATATTTT
TRBV6-1	once	TRBJ2-3	.	CASSEQGLDTQYF	TGTGCCAGCAGTGAACAAGGGTTGGATACGCAGTATTTT
TRBV7-8	.	TRBJ2-2	TRBD2	CASSPPLQGLAGELFF	TGTGCCAGCAGCCCACCACTTCAAGGACTAGCCGGGGAGCTGTTTTTT
TRBV19	.	TRBJ2-5	TRBD2	CASRTAGGLQETQYF	TGTGCCAGTAGGACGGCGGGAGGACTTCAAGAGACCCAGTACTTC
TRBV6-6	.	TRBJ1-4	.	CASSYREKLFF	TGTGCCAGCAGTTACAGGGAAAAACTGTTTTTT
TRBV11-3	few	TRBJ2-5	TRBD2	CASSLGVGLAGEEEETQYF	TGTGCCAGCAGCTTAGGTGTGGGTCTAGCGGGAGAGGAAGAAGAGACCCAGTACTTC
TRBV5-1	.	TRBJ2-1	TRBD2	CASSPGTSGYNEQFF	TGCGCCAGCAGCCCCGGGACTAGCGGTTACAATGAGCAGTTCTTC
TRBV28	.	TRBJ2-7	.	CASRPSLGSLYEQYF	TGTGCCAGCAGACCCTCCTTAGGCTCTCTATACGAGCAGTACTTC
TRBV6-5	once	TRBJ1-2	TRBD1	CASSYRGDRNYGYTF	TGTGCCAGCAGTTACAGGGGGGACAGGAACTATGGCTACACCTTC
TRBV19	.	TRBJ2-7	.	CASSEGTYEQYF	TGTGCCAGTAGTGAGGGAACCTACGAGCAGTACTTC
TRBV7-6	.	TRBJ2-7	.	CASSLSGFSYEQYF	TGTGCCAGCAGCTTAAGCGGTTTCTCCTACGAGCAGTACTTC
TRBV18	.	TRBJ2-3	TRBD2	CASSPGAGEADTQYF	TGTGCCAGCTCACCAGGCGCGGGAGAGGCAGATACGCAGTATTTT
TRBV2	.	TRBJ2-1	TRBD1	CASSDRTGGSYNEQFF	TGTGCCAGCAGTGACAGGACAGGGGGCAGCTACAATGAGCAGTTCTTC
TRBV2	.	TRBJ2-1	.	CASSENSYNEQFF	TGTGCCAGCAGTGAAAACAGCTACAATGAGCAGTTCTTC
TRBV6-6	.	TRBJ2-1	TRBD2	CASTDGTREAGNEQFF	TGTGCCAGCACCGATGGGACGCGGGAGGCCGGGAATGAGCAGTTCTTC
TRBV7-6	.	TRBJ2-3	TRBD2	CASSLSRSGRITDTQYF	TGTGCCAGCAGCTTATCTCGGAGCGGGAGAATCACAGATACGCAGTATTTT
TRBV5-4	few	TRBJ2-3	.	CASSSGGPADTQYF	TGTGCCAGCAGCTCAGGAGGACCCGCAGATACGCAGTATTTT
TRBV6-5	.	TRBJ1-4	.	CASRNGPAEKLFF	TGTGCCAGCAGGAACGGACCTGCCGAAAAACTGTTTTTT
TRBV3-1/TRBV3-2	few	TRBJ2-5	TRBD2	CASSPRLAGEETQYF	TGTGCCAGCAGCCCGAGACTAGCGGGAGAAGAGACCCAGTACTTC